The entry that follows covers one T cell receptor beta chain sequence. The antigen remains undetermined. The data were taken from a study of shared clonotypes between healthy human individuals. The deep-level immunoSEQ assay was used. TCRdb keeps only in-frame clones here, not all; method: immunoSEQ multiplex PCR. The repertoire holds 550,000 to 850,000 clones, 72% seen once, with approximately 2% in the top ten. Study-wide points: Naive CD4 clonotype sharing across four donors was about 5.3%.

The germline gives CDR1 MNHEY, CDR2 SVGAGI. Unmatched junction bases numbered 10, after V lost 2 bases and J lost 6 bases. This CDR3 spans 16 amino acids. Specimen: memory CD4+ T cells sorted from blood. This sample's subset: CD45RA-negative fraction. This chain links TRBV6-5 with TRBJ2-7; 10 bases agree with TRBD1. The sequence was obtained from a woman aged 30 to 39 in good health. The CDR3 coding sequence is TGTGCCAGCAGTTACCTCGCCCCGGACAGGGGGATCGAGCAGTACTTC. Translation: CASSYLAPDRGIEQYF.